This T cell receptor (beta chain) derives from a study of blood T cell repertoires in COVID-19. Study context: Spain, Italy and the United States supplied samples that represented acute and convalescent COVID-19.

Sequencing was performed with immunoSEQ multiplex PCR; in TCRdb, only in-frame clones are kept and a portion is missing. This table has 170,000 or so clones, around 73% appearing once. The sample holds a few counts of this clone. The CDR3 contains 16 residues. Germline V gene sequence: CDR1 MNHEY, CDR2 SMNVEV (reference sequence). The ends were cut back, 4 bases at V and 4 bases at J, with 20 bases in the middle. Cohort 3 donors were reported recovered after two negative PCRs, clearance, or symptom resolution. This receptor was taken from a woman aged 50 to 65 who had recovered from COVID-19. The sequenced sample was PBMCs or T cells enriched from blood (not recorded which). The V and J genes are TRBV27 and TRBJ2-7; weak D call: TRBD2 (6 bases). The CDR3 reads CASSSTSLGLWYEQYF. As DNA, the CDR3 is TGTGCCAGCAGTTCGACCTCGCTGGGACTCTGGTACGAGCAGTACTTC.